The entry below describes one TCR beta chain. Patients got ipilimumab 1 mg/kg beginning 14 to 28 days post-transplant. TCRdb keeps only in-frame clones here, not all; method: immunoSEQ multiplex PCR. This sample has tens of thousands of clones; almost 95% occur once, and the top ten carry approximately 1%. These data are taken from a study of ipilimumab plus nivolumab after autologous stem cell transplantation. Looking at the study overall: Patients received a median of roughly 5 ipilimumab and roughly eight nivolumab doses. Myeloma cases were transplant-naive high-risk or relapsed within 3 years post first autologous transplant.

Trimming took 1 base from V and 4 from J; bases not matched to a gene: 7. The CDR3 spans 16 residues. CDR1 and CDR2 (germline): SGHTA, FQGNSA. This chain connects TRBV7-2 to TRBJ2-1; 7 bases agree with TRBD2. The receptor comes from a male donor with multiple myeloma. The specimen comprised PBMCs, sampled in a trial of ipilimumab plus nivolumab as post-transplant consolidation. CDR3 protein: CASSLGQGLLYNEQFF. The CDR3 coding sequence is TGTGCCAGCAGCTTAGGCCAGGGACTACTATACAATGAGCAGTTCTTC.